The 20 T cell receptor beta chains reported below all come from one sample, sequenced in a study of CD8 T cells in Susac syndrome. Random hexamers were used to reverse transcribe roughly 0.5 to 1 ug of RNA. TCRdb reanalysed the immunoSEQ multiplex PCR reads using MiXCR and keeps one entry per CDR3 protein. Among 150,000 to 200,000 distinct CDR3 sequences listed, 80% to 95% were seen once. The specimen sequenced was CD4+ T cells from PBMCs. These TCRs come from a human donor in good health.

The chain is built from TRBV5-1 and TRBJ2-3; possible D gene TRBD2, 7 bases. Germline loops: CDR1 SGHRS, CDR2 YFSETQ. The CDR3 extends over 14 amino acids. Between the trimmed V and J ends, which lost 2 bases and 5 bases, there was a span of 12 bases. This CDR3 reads CASSLGGAKDTQYF. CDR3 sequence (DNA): TGCGCCAGCAGCTTAGGGGGGGCCAAAGATACGCAGTATTTT.

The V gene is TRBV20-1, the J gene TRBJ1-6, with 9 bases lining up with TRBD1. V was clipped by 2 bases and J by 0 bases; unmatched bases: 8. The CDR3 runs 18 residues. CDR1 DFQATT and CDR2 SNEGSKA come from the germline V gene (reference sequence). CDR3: CSARLGGTGNSYNSPLHF. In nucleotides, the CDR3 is TGCAGTGCTAGATTGGGGGGGACAGGGAACTCCTATAATTCACCCCTCCACTTT.

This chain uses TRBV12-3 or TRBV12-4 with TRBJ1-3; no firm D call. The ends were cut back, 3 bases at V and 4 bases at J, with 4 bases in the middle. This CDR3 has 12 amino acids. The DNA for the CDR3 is TGTGCCAGCAGTTTGCCCGGAAACACCATATATTTT. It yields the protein CASSLPGNTIYF.

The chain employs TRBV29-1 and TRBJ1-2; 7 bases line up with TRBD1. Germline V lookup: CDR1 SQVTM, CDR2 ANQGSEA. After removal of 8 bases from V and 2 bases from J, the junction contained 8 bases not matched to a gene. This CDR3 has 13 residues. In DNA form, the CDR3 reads TGCAGCACCCGCGACAGGGTAAACTATGGCTACACCTTC. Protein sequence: CSTRDRVNYGYTF. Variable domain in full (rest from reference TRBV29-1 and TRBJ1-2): SAVISQKPSRDICQRGTSLTIQCQVDSQVTMMFWYRQQPGQSLTLIATANQGSEATYESGFVIDKFPISRPNLTFSTLTVSNMSPEDSSIYLCSTRDRVNYGYTFGSGTRLTVV.

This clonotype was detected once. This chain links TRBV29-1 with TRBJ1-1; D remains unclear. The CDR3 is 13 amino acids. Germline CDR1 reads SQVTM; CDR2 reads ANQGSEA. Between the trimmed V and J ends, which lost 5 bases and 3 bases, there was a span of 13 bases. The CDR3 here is CSVRRNRDTEAFF. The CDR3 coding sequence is TGCAGCGTTAGGAGAAATCGGGACACTGAAGCTTTCTTT. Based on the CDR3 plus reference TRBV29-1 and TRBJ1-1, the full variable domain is SAVISQKPSRDICQRGTSLTIQCQVDSQVTMMFWYRQQPGQSLTLIATANQGSEATYESGFVIDKFPISRPNLTFSTLTVSNMSPEDSSIYLCSVRRNRDTEAFFGQGTRLTVV.

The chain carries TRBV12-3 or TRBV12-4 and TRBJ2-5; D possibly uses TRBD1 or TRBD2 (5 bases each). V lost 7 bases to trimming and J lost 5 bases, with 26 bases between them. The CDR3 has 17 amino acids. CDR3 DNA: TGTGCCAGCACCTCAAGGGGAAGGGACGAGGCGCGGGAGACCCAGTACTTC. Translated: CASTSRGRDEARETQYF.

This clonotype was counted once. In DNA, the CDR3 is TGTGCCTGGAGTGTACATCAGCTCGGGGCCAACGTCCTGACTTTC. This gives the protein CAWSVHQLGANVLTF. V usage is TRBV30 and J usage is TRBJ2-6; D gene unclear. CDR1 is GTSNPN, CDR2 SVGIG, per germline (reference sequence). Trimming shortened V by 0 bases and J by 4 bases, and 10 bases separated the two germline ends. This CDR3 comprises 15 residues.

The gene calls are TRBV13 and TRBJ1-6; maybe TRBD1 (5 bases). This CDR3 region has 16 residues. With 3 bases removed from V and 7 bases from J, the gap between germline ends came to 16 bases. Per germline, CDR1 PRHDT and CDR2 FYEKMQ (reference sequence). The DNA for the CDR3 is TGTGCCAGCAGCTTCCGGGGAAGGGACGGGAATTCACCCCTCCACTTT. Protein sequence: CASSFRGRDGNSPLHF.

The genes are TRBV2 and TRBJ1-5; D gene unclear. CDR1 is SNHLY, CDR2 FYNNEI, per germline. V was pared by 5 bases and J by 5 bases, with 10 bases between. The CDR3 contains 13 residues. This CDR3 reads CASSTGTYQPQHF. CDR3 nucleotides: TGTGCCAGCAGTACGGGAACATATCAGCCCCAGCATTTT.

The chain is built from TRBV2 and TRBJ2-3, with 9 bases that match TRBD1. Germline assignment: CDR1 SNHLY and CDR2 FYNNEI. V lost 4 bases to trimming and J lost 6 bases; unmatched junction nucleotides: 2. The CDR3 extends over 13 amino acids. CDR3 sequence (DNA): TGTGCCAGCAGTGGGGACAGGGAGGATACGCAGTATTTT. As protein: CASSGDREDTQYF.

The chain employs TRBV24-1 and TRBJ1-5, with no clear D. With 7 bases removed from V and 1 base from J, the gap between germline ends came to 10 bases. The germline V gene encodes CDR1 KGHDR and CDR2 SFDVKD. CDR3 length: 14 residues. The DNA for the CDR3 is TGTGCCACCAGCAACCGGGCCAGCAATCAGCCCCAGCATTTT. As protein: CATSNRASNQPQHF.

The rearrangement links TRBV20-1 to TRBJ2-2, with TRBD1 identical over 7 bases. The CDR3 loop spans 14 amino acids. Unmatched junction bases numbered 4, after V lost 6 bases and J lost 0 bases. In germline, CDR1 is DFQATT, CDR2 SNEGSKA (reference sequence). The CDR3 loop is CSAMGQSNTGELFF. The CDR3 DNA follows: TGCAGTGCCATGGGACAGTCGAACACCGGGGAGCTGTTTTTT.

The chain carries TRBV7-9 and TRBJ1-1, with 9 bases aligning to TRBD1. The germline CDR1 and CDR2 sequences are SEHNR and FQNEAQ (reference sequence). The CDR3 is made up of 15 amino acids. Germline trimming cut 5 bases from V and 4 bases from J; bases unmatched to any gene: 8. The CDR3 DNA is TGTGCCAGCAGCCTGTGGGACAGGGACGGCACTGAAGCTTTCTTT. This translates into CASSLWDRDGTEAFF.

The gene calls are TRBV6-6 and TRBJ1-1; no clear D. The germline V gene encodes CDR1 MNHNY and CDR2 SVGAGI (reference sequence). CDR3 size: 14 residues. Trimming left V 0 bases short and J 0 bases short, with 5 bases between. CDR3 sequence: CASSYSSVNTEAFF. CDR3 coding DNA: TGTGCCAGCAGTTACTCGTCCGTGAACACTGAAGCTTTCTTT.

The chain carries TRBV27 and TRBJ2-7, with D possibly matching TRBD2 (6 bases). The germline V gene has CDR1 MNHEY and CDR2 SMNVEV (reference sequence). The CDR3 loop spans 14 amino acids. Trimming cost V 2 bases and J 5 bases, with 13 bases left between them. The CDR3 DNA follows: TGTGCCAGCAGTTTAACGGGCTGGGGGGACGAGCAGTACTTC. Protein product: CASSLTGWGDEQYF.

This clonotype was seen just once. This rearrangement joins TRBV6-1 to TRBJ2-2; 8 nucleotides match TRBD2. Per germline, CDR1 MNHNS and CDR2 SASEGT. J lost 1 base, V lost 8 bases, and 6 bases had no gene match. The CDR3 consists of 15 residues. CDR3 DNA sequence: TGTGCCAGCGTACTAGCGGCCCTGAACACCGGGGAGCTGTTTTTT. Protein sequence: CASVLAALNTGELFF.

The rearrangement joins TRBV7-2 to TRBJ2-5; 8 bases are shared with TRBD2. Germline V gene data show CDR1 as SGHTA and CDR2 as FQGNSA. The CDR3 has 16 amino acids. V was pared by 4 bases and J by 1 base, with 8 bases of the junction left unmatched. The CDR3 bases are TGTGCCAGCAGCTCCCAGCGGCGGGGGGTCCAAGAGACCCAGTACTTC. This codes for CASSSQRRGVQETQYF.

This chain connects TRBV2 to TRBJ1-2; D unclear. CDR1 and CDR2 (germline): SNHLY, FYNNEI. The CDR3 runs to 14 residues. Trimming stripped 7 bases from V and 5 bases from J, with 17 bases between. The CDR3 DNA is TGTGCCAGCATTGAGGCGACGCTAAGTTATGGCTACACCTTC. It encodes CASIEATLSYGYTF.

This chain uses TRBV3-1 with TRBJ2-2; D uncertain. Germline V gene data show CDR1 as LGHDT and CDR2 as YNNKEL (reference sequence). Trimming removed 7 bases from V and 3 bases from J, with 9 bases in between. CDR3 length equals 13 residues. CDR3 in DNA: TGTGCCAGCAAAGGAAGAGACACCGGGGAGCTGTTTTTT. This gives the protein CASKGRDTGELFF.

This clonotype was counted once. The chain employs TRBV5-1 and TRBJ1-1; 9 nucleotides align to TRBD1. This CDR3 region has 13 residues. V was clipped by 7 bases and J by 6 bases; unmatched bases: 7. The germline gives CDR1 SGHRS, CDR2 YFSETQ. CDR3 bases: TGCGCCAGCGGAAGGACAGGGGCCTCTGAAGCTTTCTTT. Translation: CASGRTGASEAFF. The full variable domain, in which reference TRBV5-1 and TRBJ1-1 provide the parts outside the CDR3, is KAGVTQTPRYLIKTRGQQVTLSCSPISGHRSVSWYQQTPGQGLQFLFEYFSETQRNKGNFPGRFSGRQFSNSRSEMNVSTLELGDSALYLCASGRTGASEAFFGQGTRLTVV.